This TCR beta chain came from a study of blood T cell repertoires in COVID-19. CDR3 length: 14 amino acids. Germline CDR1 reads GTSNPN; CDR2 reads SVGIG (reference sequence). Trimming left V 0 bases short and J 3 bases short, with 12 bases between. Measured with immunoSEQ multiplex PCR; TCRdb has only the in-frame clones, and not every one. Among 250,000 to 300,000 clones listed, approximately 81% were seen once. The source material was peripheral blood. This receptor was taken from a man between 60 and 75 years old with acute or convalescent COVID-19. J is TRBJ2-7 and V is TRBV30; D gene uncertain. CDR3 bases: TGTGCCTGGAGTGTACAGATAGGTGGCTACGAGCAGTACTTC. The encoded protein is CAWSVQIGGYEQYF.